One sample yielded the 18 T cell receptor beta chains listed below, sequenced in a study of human T cells and chemical hapten exposure. Time point noted: patch test 1, 2 weeks after DPC sensitization. Treatment given: therapeutic diphenylcyclopropenone sensitization with weekly scalp DPC. TCRdb re-derived calls from the RACE reads in MiXCR, one entry per CDR3 protein. The sample lists around 300,000 distinct CDR3 sequences, about 7% seen once, with more than 7% in the top ten. Material: whole blood, obtained in connection with sensitization to the hapten diphenylcyclopropenone (DPC). The receptor set was obtained from a woman under 30 with alopecia areata. Some clones in this sample may be carry-over from other donors' samples.

This clonotype has a handful of counts. V gene TRBV20-1 combines with J gene TRBJ1-1, with 8 positions matching TRBD1. The germline gives CDR1 DFQATT, CDR2 SNEGSKA (reference sequence). CDR3 size: 16 residues. V lost 0 bases, J lost 5 bases, and 11 bases stayed unmatched. The CDR3 coding sequence is TGCAGTGCTAGAGATCCGGCAGGGGGCGAGAGTACTGAAGCTTTCTTT. Protein: CSARDPAGGESTEAFF.

This clonotype was seen a handful of times. The J gene is TRBJ2-3, the V gene TRBV7-2, with D perhaps TRBD2 (7 bases). This CDR3 is built from 15 residues. The germline V and J ends were trimmed by 8 bases and 3 bases, with 18 bases remaining between them. Germline CDR1 is SGHTA and CDR2 is FQGNSA. The chain's CDR3 is CASGSGGPHTDTQYF. For the CDR3, the DNA is TGTGCCAGCGGATCCGGGGGGCCACATACAGATACGCAGTATTTT.

The rearrangement links TRBV18 to TRBJ1-1; 10 bases align to TRBD1. The J segment lost 3 bases and the V segment lost 3 bases, leaving 4 bases of the junction unmatched. This CDR3 is 15 amino acids long. Germline CDR1 reads KGHSH; CDR2 reads LQKENI. This CDR3 reads CASSPLDRGYTEAFF. The CDR3 DNA follows: TGTGCCAGCTCACCTCTGGACAGGGGGTACACTGAAGCTTTCTTT.

This clonotype was recorded many times. The chain joins TRBV10-3 to TRBJ2-1; 9 positions match TRBD1. CDR3 size: 14 residues. V dropped 10 bases and J dropped 7; count of bases not matched to a gene: 11. The germline V gene has CDR1 ENHRY and CDR2 SYGVKD. CDR3 nucleotide sequence: TGTGCCACAAGGACCGGGACAGGGAAAAATGAGCAGTTCTTC. Amino acids: CATRTGTGKNEQFF.

This clonotype was seen only a few times. The chain has TRBV2 and TRBJ1-5, with D possibly being TRBD1 (5 bases). CDR1 and CDR2 (germline): SNHLY, FYNNEI. Trimming removed 7 bases at V and 4 bases at J, with 8 bases between. The CDR3 is 12 residues long. The CDR3 spells CASTGENQPQHF. As DNA, the CDR3 is TGTGCCAGCACGGGGGAAAATCAGCCCCAGCATTTT. Using reference TRBV2 and TRBJ1-5 for the parts outside the CDR3, the full variable domain is EPEVTQTPSHQVTQMGQEVILRCVPISNHLYFYWYRQILGQKVEFLVSFYNNEISEKSEIFDDQFSVERPDGSNFTLKIRSTKLEDSAMYFCASTGENQPQHFGDGTRLSIL.

The chain is built from TRBV15 and TRBJ1-1; D is possibly TRBD1 (5 bases). The CDR3 spans 20 residues. The ends were cut back, 0 bases at V and 3 bases at J, with 26 bases in the middle. Germline CDR1 is LNHNV and CDR2 is YYDKDF (reference sequence). CDR3 in amino acids: CATSREPRDVISSGHTEAFF. The DNA for the CDR3 is TGTGCCACCAGCAGAGAACCCAGGGATGTAATCTCGAGCGGCCACACTGAAGCTTTCTTT.

This clonotype has a handful of counts. This chain joins TRBV10-3 and TRBJ1-2; no definite D call. CDR3 length: 14 amino acids. Trimming cost V 0 bases and J 7 bases, with 12 bases left between them. Germline V gives CDR1 ENHRY, CDR2 SYGVKD. The CDR3 DNA reads as TGTGCCATCAGTGAGTCGGGGAGGGAGTTTGGCTACACCTTC. This gives the protein CAISESGREFGYTF.

The chain joins TRBV19 to TRBJ2-2; 11 bases match TRBD2. V trimming: 6 bases; J trimming: 3 bases; junction bases outside the gene matches: 3. Germline loops: CDR1 LNHDA, CDR2 SQIVND (reference sequence). This CDR3 contains 15 residues. CDR3 amino acids: CASRKLAGDTGELFF. The CDR3 DNA reads TGTGCCAGTAGGAAACTAGCGGGAGACACCGGGGAGCTGTTTTTT.

A word on this clonotype: No conserved phenylalanine or tryptophan is present at the end of the CDR3, so a read error is the likely explanation. The rearrangement joins TRBV6-5 to TRBJ2-7; TRBD1 might be the D (5 bases). V was pared by 6 bases and J by 5 bases, with 8 bases between. The CDR3 is 11 amino acids. The germline V gene encodes CDR1 MNHEY and CDR2 SVGAGI. DNA of the CDR3: TGTGCCAGCAGGGGGCCCCACGAGCAGTACCTC. Residues: CASRGPHEQYL.

The V and J genes are TRBV7-2 and TRBJ1-3; D ambiguous. Trimming took off 5 bases at V and 2 bases at J, with 4 bases between the two ends. The germline CDR1 and CDR2 sequences are SGHTA and FQGNSA. This CDR3 has 12 residues. The CDR3 region is CASSGPGNTIYF. In nucleotides, the CDR3 is TGTGCCAGCAGCGGACCTGGAAACACCATATATTTT.

The chain combines TRBV3-1 with TRBJ2-3; 7 bases map to TRBD1. Trimming at V came to 4 bases and at J to 1 base, leaving 5 bases not matched to a gene. Germline CDR1 reads LGHDT; CDR2 reads YNNKEL (reference sequence). CDR3 length equals 15 residues. As DNA, the CDR3 is TGTGCCAGCAGCCCTCAGGGGGTAGGCACAGATACGCAGTATTTT. Translating it yields CASSPQGVGTDTQYF.

This clonotype was detected many times. The rearrangement links TRBV20-1 to TRBJ2-3; D unresolved. V was shortened by 6 bases and J by 1 base, with 11 bases between the two germline ends. This CDR3 spans 13 amino acids. CDR1 and CDR2 (germline): DFQATT, SNEGSKA (reference sequence). CDR3: CSAPIRGTDTQYF. Written as DNA, the CDR3 is TGCAGTGCCCCTATCCGGGGCACAGATACGCAGTATTTT.

This clonotype was observed at least ten times. The genes are TRBV7-9 and TRBJ1-3; D gene unclear. The V and J ends lost 1 base and 3 bases respectively, with 1 base between them. This CDR3 region has 12 residues. The germline V gene has CDR1 SEHNR and CDR2 FQNEAQ (reference sequence). CDR3: CASSLDGNTIYF. The DNA for the CDR3 is TGTGCCAGCAGCTTAGATGGAAACACCATATATTTT.

This clonotype appeared many times. The chain joins TRBV3-1 to TRBJ2-2, with D unresolved. Trimming shortened V by 4 bases and J by 3 bases, and 6 bases separated the two germline ends. The CDR3 is 13 amino acids. The V gene's germline CDR1 is LGHDT and CDR2 YNNKEL (reference sequence). The CDR3 here is CASSPDYTGELFF. The CDR3 bases are TGTGCCAGCAGCCCCGATTACACCGGGGAGCTGTTTTTT.

This clonotype was seen at least ten times. CDR3 residues: CASSYSAGQYETQYF. CDR3 DNA sequence: TGTGCCAGCAGTTACTCGGCAGGCCAGTACGAGACCCAGTACTTC. The J gene is TRBJ2-5, the V gene TRBV6-2 or TRBV6-3, with unresolved D. This CDR3 contains 15 residues. Per germline, CDR1 MNHEY and CDR2 SVGEGT. Trimming removed 0 bases at V and 5 bases at J, with 13 bases between.

This clonotype was observed a few times. For the CDR3, the DNA is TGTGCCAGCAGTTACTGGGAGCGGCCCCAGCATTTT. This sequence encodes CASSYWERPQHF. This chain connects TRBV6-2 or TRBV6-3 to TRBJ1-5; D call uncertain. Germline V gene data show CDR1 as MNHEY and CDR2 as SVGEGT. The V end was cut by 1 base, the J end by 9 bases, with 7 bases between. This CDR3 region has 12 residues.

This clonotype was detected many times. CDR3 in DNA: TGTGCCAGCAGCGTAACACTAGCGGGCACAGATACGCAGTATTTT. Residues: CASSVTLAGTDTQYF. The rearrangement joins TRBV9 to TRBJ2-3; 8 nucleotides match TRBD2. V lost 1 base, J lost 1 base, and 2 bases stayed unmatched. Germline lookup yields CDR1 SGDLS and CDR2 YYNGEE. CDR3 size: 15 residues.

This clonotype appeared a few times. V usage is TRBV13 and J usage is TRBJ1-1, with D unresolved. V dropped 2 bases and J dropped 2 bases, with 15 bases sitting between them. This CDR3 contains 16 residues. CDR1 is PRHDT, CDR2 FYEKMQ, per germline (reference sequence). The CDR3 region is CASSLRPAWGNTEAFF. The CDR3 bases are TGTGCCAGCAGCTTACGTCCCGCCTGGGGTAACACTGAAGCTTTCTTT.